Below are 3 T cell receptor beta chains sequenced from a single sample in a study of T cells in Graves' hyperthyroidism and ophthalmopathy. RNA transcripts were the template for amplifying TCR beta CDR3 regions. HTBI primers drove first-round RT-PCR of the TCR CDR3. MiXCR, applied by TCRdb to the multiplex PCR reads, yields one record per CDR3 protein. Of around 290,000 distinct CDR3 sequences listed, roughly an eighth are singletons. The source material was blood. All receptors come from a woman aged 40 to 50 with Graves' hyperthyroidism.

In this sample, this clonotype turned up a few times. The V call is TRBV24-1, the J call TRBJ1-2; perhaps TRBD1 as D (5 bases). Trimming removed 6 bases from V and 8 bases from J, with 9 bases in between. CDR1 and CDR2 from the germline V gene are KGHDR and SFDVKD. CDR3 length equals 11 residues. CDR3 coding DNA: TGTGCCACCAGTCAGGGAGGCGGCTACACCTTC. Protein sequence: CATSQGGGYTF.

The V gene is TRBV6-1, the J gene TRBJ2-5; D is perhaps TRBD2 (5 bases). V was shortened by 6 bases and J by 5 bases, with 16 bases between the two germline ends. The CDR3 length is 14 residues. The germline V gene encodes CDR1 MNHNS and CDR2 SASEGT. The CDR3 sequence: CASSRGAGPETQYF. CDR3 coding DNA: TGTGCCAGCAGCCGAGGCGCGGGCCCCGAGACCCAGTACTTC.

The table lists this clonotype with many counts. The gene calls are TRBV18 and TRBJ1-2; no definite D call. The CDR3 extends over 12 amino acids. V was pared by 3 bases and J by 7 bases, with 9 bases between. The germline V gene encodes CDR1 KGHSH and CDR2 LQKENI. CDR3 sequence (DNA): TGTGCCAGCTCACCGGTTCCGGGTGGCTACACCTTC. Its protein product is CASSPVPGGYTF.